This T cell receptor (beta chain) was sequenced in a study of read filtering for tumor transcriptome and immune sequencing (dated by TCRdb to about 2020). Looking at the study overall: The cohort was composed of roughly 18 male and 14 female patients, with a mean age of roughly 61 years and an age range of roughly 45 to 85. By revised international staging, fewer than ten patients were R-ISS I, about 15 were R-ISS II and 7 were R-ISS III. After DNase treatment, whole-transcriptome libraries were prepared using the TruSeq RNA Access Library Prep Kit. Per sample, about 3.5 to 10.27 million TCR-region mapped reads were obtained with IR-seq, compared with only 85 to 1273 with RNA-seq. The study compared TCR repertoires from targeted immune repertoire sequencing and bulk whole-transcriptome sequencing run on the same bone marrow samples. One main goal was a read-filtering strategy for immune repertoire data, in particular deciding whether clonotypes backed by only one read should be removed. Results the study describes overall, beyond this receptor: Compared with RNA-seq, IR-seq captured clonotypes at much higher depth and more reliably, and a smaller IR-seq throughput was enough to identify most shared clonotypes. In IR-seq, 80% to 85% of clonotypes but approximately 3.8% of total reads were represented by single-read clonotypes, whereas in RNA-seq, about 69% of clonotypes and almost 45% of reads were represented by single-read clonotypes. The correlation between IR-seq and RNA-seq shared clonotype proportions was increased by removal of single-read clonotypes. The sorted CD138-negative fraction was not purified T cells but a mixed bone marrow immune population.

This clonotype came up many times. Its antigen target is currently unknown. No clone much larger than this one lies a single base away; base qualities are absent. Each patient had bone marrow sampled at the time of active disease. Ficoll-Hypaque density gradient centrifugation was used to isolate bone marrow mononuclear cells. CD138-negative cells were obtained by negative selection after labeling with CD138 magnetic microbeads on a MACS separator, removing myeloma plasma cells. Flow cytometry on an Attune NxT with CD138 antibodies was used to check the purity of the isolated cells. Total RNA was extracted with TRIzol reagent and quantified with a NanoDrop spectrophotometer. For each patient, paired RNA-seq and IR-seq were run on the CD138-negative bone marrow sample from that patient. TCR libraries were built from 300 to 450 ng RNA with the Immunoverse kit, using molecular barcoded adaptors covering alpha/delta and beta/gamma chains. TCR library preparation was performed with the same RNA that was used for transcriptome sequencing. Sequencing of TCR libraries was carried out on an Illumina HiSeq 4000 with 2 x 150 cycles. In the source study's methods: Using MiXCR, which included quality filtering and error correction, TCR reads were aligned to human V, D, J and C references and then assembled into CDR3 clonotypes. The tcR package in R was used for analysis of clonotype counts and gene usage diversity. Raw mapping reads were checked after the RNA-seq reads had been mapped by STAR aligner version 2.5.3a onto the human GRCh37 genome. IR-seq fastq files were randomly downsampled with Seqtk 1.3 to test the effect of sequencing depth on detected clonotypes. The public reads were run again by TCRdb, first through fastp at Q25 and then through MiXCR, and only productive beta chains were kept. Rows are combined by CDR3 protein, so each entry shows the most common genes and DNA. The V and J calls and clone size come from TCRdb's table, not from the authors' own analysis. The sample contains around 44,000 distinct CDR3 sequences, around an eighth of them found a single time. The top ten clones comprise about 30% of the sample.

The CDR3 measures 15 amino acids from cysteine to phenylalanine. Only CDR3 DNA remains: 45 bases, in frame from the first base. Germline trimming amounts to 4 bases on V and 10 bases on J, with 13 as the count of junction bases outside the gene matches. Based on the germline V gene, the CDR1 and CDR2 sequences are SGDLS and YYNGEE. Specimen: a population of CD138-negative cells sorted from bone marrow. The label giving this sample's cell subset or site can be read as: bone marrow mononuclear cells depleted of CD138+ plasma/myeloma cells by negative magnetic selection. This receptor was identified in a donor aged 40 or over with multiple myeloma. The V gene is TRBV9 and the J gene is TRBJ2-1; the central 8 bases match TRBD2. The DNA reads as follows: TGTGCCAGCAGCCCGACGCTAGCGGGTAGCAAAGAGCAGTTCTTC. The encoded protein is CASSPTLAGSKEQFF.